This entry concerns a single T cell receptor (beta chain). These data originate in a study of identical twins. TCRdb used MiXCR to reprocess the 5' RACE reads, holding one entry per CDR3 protein. The table has approximately 1.8 million distinct CDR3 sequences, 32% seen once; the top ten hold 0.27%. In germline, CDR1 is ENHRY, CDR2 SYGVKD. V shed 6 bases, J shed 10 bases, and the junction held 8 bases outside the gene matches. The CDR3 sequence is 13 residues long. The chain couples TRBV10-3 to TRBJ1-1, with TRBD1 identical over 10 bases. The receptor was isolated from a newborn girl in good health. The sequencing input was cord blood. CDR3 bases: TGTGCCATCAGGGGACAGGGGTTATCGGGAGCTTTCTTT. This sequence encodes CAIRGQGLSGAFF.